The 24 T cell receptor beta chains listed next were all sequenced from one sample in a study of patients and donors after allogeneic stem cell transplantation. TCRdb redid the calling of the RT-PCR reads with MiXCR, one entry per CDR3 protein. The profile shows 920,000 or so distinct CDR3 sequences, more than 15% of them singletons. Sequenced sample: blood, either unsorted or a sorted T cell fraction (not recorded which). Receptors were obtained from a human donor who was either an allogeneic HSCT recipient or a stem cell or donor lymphocyte infusion donor (not recorded which). It is not recorded whose cells these are; they may come from a transplant donor.

This clonotype showed up just a few times. The rearrangement joins TRBV14 to TRBJ2-1; the D gene is possibly TRBD2 (5 bases). Germline lookup yields CDR1 SGHDN and CDR2 FVKESK. This CDR3 has 14 residues. V gave up 0 bases and J gave up 9 bases, with 12 bases separating them. CDR3 amino acids: CASSQDSGVGEQFF. DNA for the CDR3: TGTGCCAGCAGCCAAGATTCCGGGGTCGGTGAGCAGTTCTTC.

This clonotype occurred a few times. V is TRBV12-3 or TRBV12-4 and J is TRBJ2-1; the D gene could be TRBD1 or TRBD2 (6 bases each). V was pared by 2 bases and J by 7 bases, with 21 bases between. The CDR3 spans 17 residues. The CDR3 loop reads CASSLNVGGSGVNEQFF. DNA for the CDR3: TGTGCCAGCAGTTTAAATGTAGGGGGGAGCGGTGTGAATGAGCAGTTCTTC.

In this sample, this clonotype turned up a few times. The chain employs TRBV4-3 and TRBJ2-1; D is perhaps TRBD1 (5 bases). Germline V CDR1 and CDR2: LGHNA, YSLEER. The CDR3 spans 14 residues. The V gene lost 1 base and the J gene lost 7 bases, with 11 bases spanning the gap. CDR3 sequence reads: CASSQGGRKNEQFF. The CDR3 DNA reads TGCGCCAGCAGCCAAGGGGGCCGGAAAAATGAGCAGTTCTTC.

This clonotype was recorded many times. The chain joins TRBV12-3 or TRBV12-4 to TRBJ1-1, with unresolved D. Trimming left V 3 bases short and J 2 bases short, with 7 bases between. The CDR3 is 13 amino acids. CDR3 DNA: TGTGCCAGCAGTTTTTCCCCTAACACTGAAGCTTTCTTT. The encoded protein is CASSFSPNTEAFF.

This clonotype has ten or more counts. The genes are TRBV9 and TRBJ2-2; 8 nucleotides agree with TRBD1. CDR3 length: 14 residues. V trimming: 2 bases; J trimming: 4 bases; junction bases outside the gene matches: 1. Per the germline V gene, CDR1 is SGDLS and CDR2 is YYNGEE. CDR3 residues: CASSVTGVTGELFF. CDR3 bases: TGTGCCAGCAGCGTGACAGGGGTCACCGGGGAGCTGTTTTTT.

This clonotype showed up just a few times. J is TRBJ1-3 and V is TRBV7-2; no firm D call. V was trimmed by 5 bases and J by 0 bases, leaving 11 bases between them. Germline CDR1 reads SGHTA; CDR2 reads FQGNSA. The CDR3 length is 15 residues. This chain's CDR3 is CASSLRRRSGNTIYF. Here the CDR3 DNA reads TGTGCCAGCAGCCTACGGCGCCGCTCTGGAAACACCATATATTTT.

This clonotype was seen only a few times. The chain joins TRBV5-1 to TRBJ2-1; 14 bases are shared with TRBD2. CDR3 length: 18 residues. Germline V gene sequence: CDR1 SGHRS, CDR2 YFSETQ. Losses at the gene ends were 3 bases for V and 2 bases for J; bases not matched to a gene: 7. Here the CDR3 DNA reads TGCGCCAGCAGCTCGGGACTAGCGGGAGCAATCCCCTACAATGAGCAGTTCTTC. Its protein is CASSSGLAGAIPYNEQFF.

The chain couples TRBV27 to TRBJ2-7; TRBD1 aligns across 7 bases. Germline CDR1 and CDR2: MNHEY and SMNVEV (reference sequence). The trim removed 3 bases at V and 0 bases at J, leaving 14 bases unmatched. This CDR3 has 18 residues. The CDR3: CASSFRTGGAGASYEQYF. CDR3 DNA: TGTGCCAGCAGTTTTCGGACAGGTGGTGCTGGGGCCTCCTACGAGCAGTACTTC.

This clonotype has at least ten counts. J is TRBJ2-6 and V is TRBV11-2, with D uncertain. The CDR3 covers 15 residues. Germline-derived CDR1 and CDR2 are SGHAT and FQNNGV. V shed 5 bases and J shed 0 bases, with 8 bases lying between them. This chain's CDR3 is CASSLTDSGANVLTF. CDR3 coding DNA: TGTGCCAGCAGCCTAACGGACTCTGGGGCCAACGTCCTGACTTTC.

This clonotype has ten or more counts. The rearrangement joins TRBV12-3 or TRBV12-4 to TRBJ2-7; TRBD1 agrees at 10 bases. Unmatched junction bases numbered 6, after V lost 4 bases and J lost 3 bases. CDR3 length: 15 residues. The CDR3 nucleotides read TGTGCCAGCAGTTCGGACAGGGGGTTTCTCTACGAGCAGTACTTC. Amino acids: CASSSDRGFLYEQYF.

This chain connects TRBV6-1 to TRBJ1-1; 7 bases map to TRBD1. The CDR3 totals 14 residues. With V trimmed by 6 bases and J by 0 bases, 4 bases remained unmatched. Germline V lookup: CDR1 MNHNS, CDR2 SASEGT. The CDR3 region has the DNA TGTGCCAGCAGGACCGGGACAGTGAACACTGAAGCTTTCTTT. Its protein product is CASRTGTVNTEAFF.

This chain links TRBV28 with TRBJ2-7; D perhaps matches TRBD2 (5 bases). Per the germline V gene, CDR1 is MDHEN and CDR2 is SYDVKM. The CDR3 length is 14 residues. V was cut by 6 bases and J by 2 bases, with 14 bases left in between. DNA of the CDR3: TGTGCCAGCAGCCGTGGACTGGTAACCTACGAGCAGTACTTC. Amino acid sequence: CASSRGLVTYEQYF.

The chain is built from TRBV5-1 and TRBJ2-3; maybe TRBD2 (6 bases). CDR1 SGHRS and CDR2 YFSETQ come from the germline V gene. There are 13 residues in the CDR3. Trimming stripped 4 bases from V and 5 bases from J, with 11 bases between. The CDR3 sequence: CASSETSRDTQYF. The CDR3 nucleotides are TGCGCCAGCAGCGAGACTAGTAGAGATACGCAGTATTTT.

In this sample, this clonotype turned up a few times. The chain links TRBV5-8 to TRBJ2-2; D is unclear. Per the germline V gene, CDR1 is SGHTS and CDR2 is YDEGEE. V gave up 1 base and J gave up 4 bases, with 11 bases separating them. This CDR3 has 15 residues. CDR3 loop: CASSLSLMGTGELFF. CDR3 nucleotides: TGTGCCAGCAGCTTGAGTCTAATGGGCACCGGGGAGCTGTTTTTT.

This clonotype has a handful of counts. This chain uses TRBV4-3 with TRBJ2-2; D ambiguous. Trimming removed 0 bases at V and 1 base at J, with 9 bases between. There are 16 residues in the CDR3. Germline-derived CDR1 and CDR2 are LGHNA and YSLEER. CDR3 residues: CASSQDRTVNTGELFF. DNA of the CDR3: TGCGCCAGCAGCCAAGATCGAACTGTGAACACCGGGGAGCTGTTTTTT.

The chain couples TRBV7-9 to TRBJ1-5, with 7 bases fitting TRBD1. Germline assignment: CDR1 SEHNR and CDR2 FQNEAQ (reference sequence). V was clipped by 0 bases and J by 4 bases; unmatched bases: 6. The length of the CDR3 is 16 residues. The DNA of the CDR3 is TGTGCCAGCAGCTTAGCTCCGGGACAGCGTAATCAGCCCCAGCATTTT. As protein: CASSLAPGQRNQPQHF.

This clonotype was recorded a few times. The genes are TRBV9 and TRBJ1-2; D unresolved. The CDR3 spans 15 residues. The germline gives CDR1 SGDLS, CDR2 YYNGEE. V was pared by 4 bases and J by 4 bases, with 17 bases between. CDR3 residues: CASSSEGGWSYGYTF. CDR3 bases: TGTGCCAGCAGCTCCGAGGGCGGCTGGAGCTATGGCTACACCTTC.

The chain carries TRBV10-3 and TRBJ2-2; 11 bases line up with TRBD1. V gave up 6 bases and J gave up 3 bases; unmatched junction bases: 3. This CDR3 spans 15 amino acids. Germline V gene data show CDR1 as ENHRY and CDR2 as SYGVKD. The CDR3: CAISAGQGDTGELFF. CDR3 in DNA: TGTGCCATCAGCGCGGGACAGGGGGACACCGGGGAGCTGTTTTTT.

J is TRBJ1-5 and V is TRBV27, with TRBD1 matching 7 bases. The CDR3 is 14 amino acids. V was clipped by 5 bases and J by 6 bases; unmatched bases: 7. The germline gives CDR1 MNHEY, CDR2 SMNVEV (reference sequence). The chain's CDR3 is CASSPSTGSQPQHF. The CDR3, as DNA: TGTGCCAGCAGTCCCTCGACAGGGAGTCAGCCCCAGCATTTT.

This clonotype appeared a few times. The rearrangement joins TRBV11-1 to TRBJ1-1; 8 nucleotides agree with TRBD1. V shed 3 bases, J shed 0 bases, and the junction held 12 bases outside the gene matches. From germline, CDR1 is SGHAT and CDR2 FQDESV (reference sequence). The CDR3 sequence is 18 residues long. The CDR3 loop is CASSFMRGTGNLNTEAFF. Written as DNA, the CDR3 is TGTGCCAGCAGCTTCATGAGAGGGACAGGCAACCTGAACACTGAAGCTTTCTTT.

The gene calls are TRBV19 and TRBJ2-3, with 8 nucleotides matching TRBD2. Germline V gives CDR1 LNHDA, CDR2 SQIVND (reference sequence). The J segment lost 5 bases and the V segment lost 5 bases, leaving 6 bases of the junction unmatched. There are 14 residues in the CDR3. CDR3 region: CASSLRAGVDTQYF. CDR3 coding DNA: TGTGCCAGTAGTTTACGAGCGGGAGTAGATACGCAGTATTTT.

This clonotype was counted only a few times. The chain combines TRBV4-1 with TRBJ2-3, with 8 bases matching TRBD2. The V gene end was trimmed by 3 bases and the J gene end by 2 bases; junction bases not matched to a gene: 7. The germline gives CDR1 MGHRA, CDR2 YSYEKL. The CDR3 spans 16 residues. The CDR3 nucleotides are TGCGCCAGCAGCCACGTGGGGCGGGAGGTCACAGATACGCAGTATTTT. Translation: CASSHVGREVTDTQYF.

There are a few counts of this clonotype. The chain combines TRBV4-1 with TRBJ2-2; 8 bases are shared with TRBD1. Germline lookup yields CDR1 MGHRA and CDR2 YSYEKL. V gave up 8 bases and J gave up 5 bases; unmatched junction bases: 19. The CDR3 is 18 amino acids. The CDR3 DNA reads as TGCGCCAGCGCCGAACCGACCGTCAGGGGGCAGGTGACCGGGGAGCTGTTTTTT. It yields the protein CASAEPTVRGQVTGELFF.

V usage is TRBV5-1 and J usage is TRBJ2-7, with 10 bases matching TRBD2. Germline values: CDR1 SGHRS, CDR2 YFSETQ. CDR3 length equals 15 residues. V was pared by 0 bases and J by 5 bases, with 5 bases of the junction left unmatched. CDR3 DNA sequence: TGCGCCAGCAGCTTGGGCCAGCGGGAGGGCAACGAGCAGTACTTC. Translation gives CASSLGQREGNEQYF.